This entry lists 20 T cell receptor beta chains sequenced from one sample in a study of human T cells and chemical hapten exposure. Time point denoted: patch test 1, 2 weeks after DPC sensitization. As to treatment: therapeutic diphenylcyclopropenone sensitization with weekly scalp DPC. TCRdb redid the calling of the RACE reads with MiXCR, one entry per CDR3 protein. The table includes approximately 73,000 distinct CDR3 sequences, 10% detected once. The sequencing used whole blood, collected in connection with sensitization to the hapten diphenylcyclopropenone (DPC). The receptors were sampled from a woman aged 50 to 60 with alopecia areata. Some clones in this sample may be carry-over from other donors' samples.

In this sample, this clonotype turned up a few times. The CDR3 spells CASSQTDLETQYF. The DNA for the CDR3 is TGCGCCAGCAGCCAAACTGACCTCGAGACCCAGTACTTC. The genes are TRBV4-1 and TRBJ2-5; D unresolved. The length of the CDR3 is 13 residues. Trimming stripped 2 bases from V and 5 bases from J, with 9 bases between. Germline-derived CDR1 and CDR2 are MGHRA and YSYEKL.

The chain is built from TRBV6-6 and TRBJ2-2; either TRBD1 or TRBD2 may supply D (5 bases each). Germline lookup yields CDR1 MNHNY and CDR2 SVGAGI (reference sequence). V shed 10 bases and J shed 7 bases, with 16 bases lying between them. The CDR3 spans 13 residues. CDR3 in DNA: TGTGCCACCGCGATCGGGGCTAGCGGGGAGCTGTTTTTT. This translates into CATAIGASGELFF.

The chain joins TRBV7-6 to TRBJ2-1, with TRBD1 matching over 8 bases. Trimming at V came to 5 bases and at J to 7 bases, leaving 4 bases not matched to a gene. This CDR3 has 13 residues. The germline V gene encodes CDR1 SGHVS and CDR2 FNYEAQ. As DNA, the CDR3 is TGTGCCAGCAGCCCCCGGACAGGGAATGAGCAGTTCTTC. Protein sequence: CASSPRTGNEQFF. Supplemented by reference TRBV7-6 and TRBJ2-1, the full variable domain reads GAGVSQSPRYKVTKRGQDVALRCDPISGHVSLYWYRQALGQGPEFLTYFNYEAQQDKSGLPNDRFSAERPEGSISTLTIQRTEQRDSAMYRCASSPRTGNEQFFGPGTRLTVL.

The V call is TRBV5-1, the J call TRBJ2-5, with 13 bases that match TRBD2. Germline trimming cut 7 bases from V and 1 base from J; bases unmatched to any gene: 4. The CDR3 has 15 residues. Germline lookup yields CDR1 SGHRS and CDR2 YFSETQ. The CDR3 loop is CASSRLAGGQETQYF. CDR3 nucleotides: TGCGCCAGCTCCAGACTAGCGGGGGGCCAAGAGACCCAGTACTTC.

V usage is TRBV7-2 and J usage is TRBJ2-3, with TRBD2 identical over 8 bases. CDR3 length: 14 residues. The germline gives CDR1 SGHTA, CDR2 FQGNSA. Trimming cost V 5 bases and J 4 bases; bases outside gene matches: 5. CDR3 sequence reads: CASSRRGASDTQYF. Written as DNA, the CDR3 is TGTGCCAGCAGCCGGCGGGGGGCCTCAGATACGCAGTATTTT.

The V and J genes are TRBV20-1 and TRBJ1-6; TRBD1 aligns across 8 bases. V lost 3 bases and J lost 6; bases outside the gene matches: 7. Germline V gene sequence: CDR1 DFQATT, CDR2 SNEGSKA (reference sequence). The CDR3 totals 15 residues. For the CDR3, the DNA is TGCAGTGCTAGGGGACAGGCTGGTGGTAATTCACCCCTCCACTTT. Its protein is CSARGQAGGNSPLHF.

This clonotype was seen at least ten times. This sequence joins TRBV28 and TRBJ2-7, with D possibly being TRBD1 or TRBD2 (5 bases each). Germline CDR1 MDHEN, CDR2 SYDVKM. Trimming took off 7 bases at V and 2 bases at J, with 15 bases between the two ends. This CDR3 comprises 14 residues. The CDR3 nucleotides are TGTGCCAGCAAAGGGACCATACCCACCTACGAGCAGTACTTC. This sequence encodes CASKGTIPTYEQYF.

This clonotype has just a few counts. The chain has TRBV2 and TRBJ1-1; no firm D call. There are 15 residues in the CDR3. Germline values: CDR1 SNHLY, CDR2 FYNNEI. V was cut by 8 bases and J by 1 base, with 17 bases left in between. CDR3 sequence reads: CASLQLEIGNTEAFF. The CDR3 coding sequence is TGTGCCAGCCTTCAGTTGGAAATAGGGAACACTGAAGCTTTCTTT.

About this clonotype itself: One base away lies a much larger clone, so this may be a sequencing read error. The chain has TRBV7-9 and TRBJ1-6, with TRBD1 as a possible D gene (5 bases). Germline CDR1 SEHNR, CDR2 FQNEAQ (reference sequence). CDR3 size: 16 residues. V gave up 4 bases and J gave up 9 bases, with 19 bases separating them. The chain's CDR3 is CASSYLKGPSFSPLHF. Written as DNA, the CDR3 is TGTGCCAGCAGCTATCTGAAGGGACCCTCCTTTTCACCCCTCCACTTT.

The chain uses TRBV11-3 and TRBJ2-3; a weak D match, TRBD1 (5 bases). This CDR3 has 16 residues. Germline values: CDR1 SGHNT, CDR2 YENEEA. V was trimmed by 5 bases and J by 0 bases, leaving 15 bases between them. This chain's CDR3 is CASSPFGAGSTDTQYF. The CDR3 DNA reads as TGTGCCAGCAGCCCCTTTGGGGCAGGGAGCACAGATACGCAGTATTTT.

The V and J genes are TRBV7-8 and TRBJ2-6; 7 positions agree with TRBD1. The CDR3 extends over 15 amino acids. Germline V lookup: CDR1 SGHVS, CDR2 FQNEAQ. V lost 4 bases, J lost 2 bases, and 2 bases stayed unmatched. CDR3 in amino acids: CASSSGQAGANVLTF. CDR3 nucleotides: TGTGCCAGCAGCTCCGGACAGGCTGGGGCCAACGTCCTGACTTTC.

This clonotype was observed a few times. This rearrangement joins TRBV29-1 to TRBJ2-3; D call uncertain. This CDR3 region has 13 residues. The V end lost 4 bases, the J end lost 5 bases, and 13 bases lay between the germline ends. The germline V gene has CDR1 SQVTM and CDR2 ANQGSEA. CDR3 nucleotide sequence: TGCAGCGTTGGTTTGGGATCGGGAGATACGCAGTATTTT. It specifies CSVGLGSGDTQYF.

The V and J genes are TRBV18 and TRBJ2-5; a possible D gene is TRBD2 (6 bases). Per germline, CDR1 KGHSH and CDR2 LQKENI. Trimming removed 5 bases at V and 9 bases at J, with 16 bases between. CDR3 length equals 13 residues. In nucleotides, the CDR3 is TGTGCCAGCTCAATCGGGACTGCCGAGGCCCAGTACTTC. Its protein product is CASSIGTAEAQYF.

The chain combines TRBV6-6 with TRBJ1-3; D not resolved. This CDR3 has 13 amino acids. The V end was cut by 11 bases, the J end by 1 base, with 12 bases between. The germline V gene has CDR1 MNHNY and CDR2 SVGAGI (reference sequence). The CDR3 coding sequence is TGTGCCTCCCGCGTAGGTTCTGGAAACACCATATATTTT. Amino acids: CASRVGSGNTIYF.

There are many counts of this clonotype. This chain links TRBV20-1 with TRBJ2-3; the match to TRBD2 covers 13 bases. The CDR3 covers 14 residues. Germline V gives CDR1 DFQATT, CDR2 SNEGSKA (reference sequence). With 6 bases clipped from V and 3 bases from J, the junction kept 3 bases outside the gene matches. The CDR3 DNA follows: TGCAGTGCCCGGACTAGCGGGAGAACAGATACGCAGTATTTT. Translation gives CSARTSGRTDTQYF.

Written as DNA, the CDR3 is TGTGCCAGCAGCATATTGCCTAGCGGGAGGGCCAGAGATACGCAGTATTTT. Amino acid sequence: CASSILPSGRARDTQYF. The V call is TRBV7-2, the J call TRBJ2-3; 12 nucleotides match TRBD2. Germline CDR1 and CDR2: SGHTA and FQGNSA. CDR3 length: 17 residues. With V trimmed by 5 bases and J by 5 bases, 11 bases remained unmatched. The full variable domain, its missing parts supplied by reference TRBV7-2 and TRBJ2-3, is GAGVSQSPSNKVTEKGKDVELRCDPISGHTALYWYRQSLGQGLEFLIYFQGNSAPDKSGLPSDRFSAERTGGSVSTLTIQRTQQEDSAVYLCASSILPSGRARDTQYFGPGTRLTVL.

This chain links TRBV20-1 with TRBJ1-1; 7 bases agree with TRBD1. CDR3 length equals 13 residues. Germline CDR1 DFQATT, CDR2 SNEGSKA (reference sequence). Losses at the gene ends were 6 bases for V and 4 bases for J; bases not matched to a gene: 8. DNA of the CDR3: TGCAGTGCAGAGACAGGGCAGGCCACTGAAGCTTTCTTT. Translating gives CSAETGQATEAFF.

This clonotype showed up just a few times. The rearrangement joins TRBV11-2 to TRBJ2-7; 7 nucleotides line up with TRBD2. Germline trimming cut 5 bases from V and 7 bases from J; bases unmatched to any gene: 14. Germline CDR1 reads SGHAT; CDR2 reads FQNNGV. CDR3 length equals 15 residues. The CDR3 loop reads CASSLNRDYRVEQYF. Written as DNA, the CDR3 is TGTGCCAGCAGCCTAAACCGGGACTACCGCGTTGAGCAGTACTTC.

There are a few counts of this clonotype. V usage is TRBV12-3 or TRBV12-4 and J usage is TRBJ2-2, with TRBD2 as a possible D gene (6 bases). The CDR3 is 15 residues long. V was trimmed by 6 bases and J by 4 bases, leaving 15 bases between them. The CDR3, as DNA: TGTGCCAGCAGCCGCCGGGACTTTTCCACCGGGGAGCTGTTTTTT. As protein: CASSRRDFSTGELFF.

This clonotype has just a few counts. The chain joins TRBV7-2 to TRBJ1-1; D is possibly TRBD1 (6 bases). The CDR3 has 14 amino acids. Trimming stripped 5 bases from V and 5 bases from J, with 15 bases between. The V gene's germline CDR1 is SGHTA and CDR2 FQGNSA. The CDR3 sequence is CASSKGGVRTEAFF. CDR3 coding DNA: TGTGCCAGCAGCAAGGGGGGCGTACGGACTGAAGCTTTCTTT.